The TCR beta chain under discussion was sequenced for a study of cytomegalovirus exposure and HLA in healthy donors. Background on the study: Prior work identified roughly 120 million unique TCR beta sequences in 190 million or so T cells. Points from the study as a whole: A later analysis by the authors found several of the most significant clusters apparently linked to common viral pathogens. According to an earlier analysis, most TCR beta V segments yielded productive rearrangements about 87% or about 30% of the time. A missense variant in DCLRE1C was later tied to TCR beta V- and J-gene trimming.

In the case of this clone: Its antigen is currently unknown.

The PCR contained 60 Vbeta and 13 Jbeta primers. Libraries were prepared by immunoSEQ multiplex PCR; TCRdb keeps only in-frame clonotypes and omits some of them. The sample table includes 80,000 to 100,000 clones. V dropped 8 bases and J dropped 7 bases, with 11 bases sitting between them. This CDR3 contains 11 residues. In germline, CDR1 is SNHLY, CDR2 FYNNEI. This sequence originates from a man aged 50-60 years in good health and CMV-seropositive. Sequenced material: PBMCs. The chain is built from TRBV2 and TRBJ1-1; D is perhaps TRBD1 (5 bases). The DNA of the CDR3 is TGTGCCAGCCGTTTACAGGTTGAAGCTTTCTTT. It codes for CASRLQVEAFF.